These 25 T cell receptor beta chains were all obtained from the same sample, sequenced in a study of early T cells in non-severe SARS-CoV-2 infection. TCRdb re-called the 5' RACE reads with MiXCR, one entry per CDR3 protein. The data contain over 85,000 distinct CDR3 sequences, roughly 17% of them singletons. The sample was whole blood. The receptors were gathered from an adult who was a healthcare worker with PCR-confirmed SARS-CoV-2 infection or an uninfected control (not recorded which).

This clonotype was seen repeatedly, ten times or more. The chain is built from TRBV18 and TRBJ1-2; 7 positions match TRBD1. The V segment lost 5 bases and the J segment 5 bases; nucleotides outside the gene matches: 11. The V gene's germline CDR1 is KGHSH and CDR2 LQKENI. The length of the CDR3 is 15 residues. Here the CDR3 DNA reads TGTGCCAGCTCATCAGGACAGGCGGGTTGGTATGGCTACACCTTC. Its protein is CASSSGQAGWYGYTF.

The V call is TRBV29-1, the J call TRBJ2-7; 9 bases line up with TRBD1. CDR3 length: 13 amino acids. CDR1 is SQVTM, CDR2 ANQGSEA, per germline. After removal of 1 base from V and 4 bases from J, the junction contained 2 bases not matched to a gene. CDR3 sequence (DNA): TGCAGCGTTGAAGGGGACAGGGATTACGAGCAGTACTTC. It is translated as CSVEGDRDYEQYF.

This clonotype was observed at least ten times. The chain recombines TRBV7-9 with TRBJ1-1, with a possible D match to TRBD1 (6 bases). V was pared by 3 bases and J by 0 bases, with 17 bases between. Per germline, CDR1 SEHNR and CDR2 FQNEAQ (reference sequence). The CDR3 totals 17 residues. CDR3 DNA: TGTGCCAGCAGCTTCCCACCTCAGGGGTATTTGAACACTGAAGCTTTCTTT. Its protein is CASSFPPQGYLNTEAFF.

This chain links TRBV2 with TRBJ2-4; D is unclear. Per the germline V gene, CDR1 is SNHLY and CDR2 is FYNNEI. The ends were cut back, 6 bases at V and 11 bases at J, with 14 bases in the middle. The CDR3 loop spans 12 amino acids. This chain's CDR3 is CASSPGPGVQYF. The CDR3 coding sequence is TGTGCCAGCAGCCCTGGACCTGGAGTTCAGTACTTC.

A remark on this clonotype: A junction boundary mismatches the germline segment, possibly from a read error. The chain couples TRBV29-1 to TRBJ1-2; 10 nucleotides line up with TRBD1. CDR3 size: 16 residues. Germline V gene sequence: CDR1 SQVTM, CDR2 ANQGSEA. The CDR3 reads CSAEDPNPDRGYGYTF. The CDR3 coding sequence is TGCAGCGCTGAAGACCCCAATCCGGACAGGGGGTATGGCTACACCTTC.

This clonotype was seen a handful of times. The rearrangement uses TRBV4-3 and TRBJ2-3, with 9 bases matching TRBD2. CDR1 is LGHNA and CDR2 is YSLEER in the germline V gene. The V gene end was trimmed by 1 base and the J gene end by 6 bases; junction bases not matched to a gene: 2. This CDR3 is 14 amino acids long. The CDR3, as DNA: TGCGCCAGCAGCCAAGGCGGGACTAGCGATACGCAGTATTTT. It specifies CASSQGGTSDTQYF.

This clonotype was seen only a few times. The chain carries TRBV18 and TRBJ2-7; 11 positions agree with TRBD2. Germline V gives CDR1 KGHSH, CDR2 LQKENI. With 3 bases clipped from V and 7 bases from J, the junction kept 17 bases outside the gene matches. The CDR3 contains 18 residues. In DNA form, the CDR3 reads TGTGCCAGCTCACCGAGACAGCTGGGACTAGCGGAGGGGAAGGAGCAGTACTTC. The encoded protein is CASSPRQLGLAEGKEQYF.

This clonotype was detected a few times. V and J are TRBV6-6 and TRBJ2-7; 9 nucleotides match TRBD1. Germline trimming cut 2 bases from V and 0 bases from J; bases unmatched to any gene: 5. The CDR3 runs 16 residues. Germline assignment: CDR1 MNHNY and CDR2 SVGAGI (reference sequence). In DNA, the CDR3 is TGTGCCAGCAGTTACCTTGGACAGGGGTACTCCTACGAGCAGTACTTC. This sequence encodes CASSYLGQGYSYEQYF.

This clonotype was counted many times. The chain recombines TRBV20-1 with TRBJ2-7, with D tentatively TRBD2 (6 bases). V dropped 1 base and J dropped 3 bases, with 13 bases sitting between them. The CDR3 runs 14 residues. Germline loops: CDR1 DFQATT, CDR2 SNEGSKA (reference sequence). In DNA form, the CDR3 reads TGCAGTGCTAGAGCTGGCCAGGGAGGCTACGAGCAGTACTTC. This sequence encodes CSARAGQGGYEQYF.

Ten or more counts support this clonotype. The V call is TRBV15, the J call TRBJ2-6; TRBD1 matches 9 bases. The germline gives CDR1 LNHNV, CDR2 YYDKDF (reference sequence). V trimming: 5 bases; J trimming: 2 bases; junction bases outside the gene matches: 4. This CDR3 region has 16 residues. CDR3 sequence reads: CATSWGQGAGANVLTF. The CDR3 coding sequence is TGTGCCACCAGCTGGGGACAGGGCGCTGGGGCCAACGTCCTGACTTTC.

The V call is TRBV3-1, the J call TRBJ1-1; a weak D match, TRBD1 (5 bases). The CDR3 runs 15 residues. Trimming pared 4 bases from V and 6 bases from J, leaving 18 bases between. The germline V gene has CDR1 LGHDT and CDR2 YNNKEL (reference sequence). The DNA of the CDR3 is TGTGCCAGCAGCCCAATCCATACAGGAACCGCTGAAGCTTTCTTT. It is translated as CASSPIHTGTAEAFF. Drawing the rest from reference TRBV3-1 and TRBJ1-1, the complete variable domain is DTAVSQTPKYLVTQMGNDKSIKCEQNLGHDTMYWYKQDSKKFLKIMFSYNNKELIINETVPNRFSPKSPDKAHLNLHINSLELGDSAVYFCASSPIHTGTAEAFFGQGTRLTVV.

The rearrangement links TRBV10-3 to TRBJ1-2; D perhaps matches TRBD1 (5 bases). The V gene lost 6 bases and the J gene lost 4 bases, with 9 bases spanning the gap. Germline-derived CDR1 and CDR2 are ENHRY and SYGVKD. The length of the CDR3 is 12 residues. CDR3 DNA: TGTGCCATCAGGGACAAATCCTATGGCTACACCTTC. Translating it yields CAIRDKSYGYTF.

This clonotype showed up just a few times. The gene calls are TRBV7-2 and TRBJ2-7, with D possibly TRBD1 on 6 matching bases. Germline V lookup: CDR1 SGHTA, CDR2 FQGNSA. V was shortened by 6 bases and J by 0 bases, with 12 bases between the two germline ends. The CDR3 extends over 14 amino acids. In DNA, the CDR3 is TGTGCCAGCAGACCCAGGACAGACTCCTACGAGCAGTACTTC. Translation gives CASRPRTDSYEQYF.

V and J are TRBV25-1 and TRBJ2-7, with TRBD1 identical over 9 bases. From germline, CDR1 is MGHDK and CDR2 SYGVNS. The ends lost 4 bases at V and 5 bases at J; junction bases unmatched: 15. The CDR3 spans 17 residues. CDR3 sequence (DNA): TGTGCCAGCAGTGGCTACACCGGGACAGGGAGGAGGAACGAGCAGTACTTC. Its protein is CASSGYTGTGRRNEQYF.

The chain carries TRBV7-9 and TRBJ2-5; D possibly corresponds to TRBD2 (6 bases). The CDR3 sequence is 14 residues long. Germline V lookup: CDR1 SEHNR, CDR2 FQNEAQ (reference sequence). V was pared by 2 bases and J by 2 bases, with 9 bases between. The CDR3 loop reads CASSLYGTQETQYF. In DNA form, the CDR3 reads TGTGCCAGCAGCTTATACGGGACTCAAGAGACCCAGTACTTC.

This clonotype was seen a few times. CDR3: CASSAAGTLLEPQHF. CDR3 in DNA: TGTGCCAGCAGTGCCGCCGGGACCCTGTTAGAGCCCCAGCATTTT. The V and J genes are TRBV7-9 and TRBJ1-5; D perhaps matches TRBD1 (5 bases). Germline V gene data show CDR1 as SEHNR and CDR2 as FQNEAQ (reference sequence). The V end was cut by 6 bases, the J end by 8 bases, with 20 bases between. The CDR3 length is 15 residues.

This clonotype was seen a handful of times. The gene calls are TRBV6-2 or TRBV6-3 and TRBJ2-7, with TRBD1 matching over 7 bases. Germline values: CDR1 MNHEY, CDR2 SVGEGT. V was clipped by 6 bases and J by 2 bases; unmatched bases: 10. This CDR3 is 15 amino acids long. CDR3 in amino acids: CASSPGTVTPYEQYF. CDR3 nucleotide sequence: TGTGCCAGCAGCCCGGGGACAGTTACACCCTACGAGCAGTACTTC.

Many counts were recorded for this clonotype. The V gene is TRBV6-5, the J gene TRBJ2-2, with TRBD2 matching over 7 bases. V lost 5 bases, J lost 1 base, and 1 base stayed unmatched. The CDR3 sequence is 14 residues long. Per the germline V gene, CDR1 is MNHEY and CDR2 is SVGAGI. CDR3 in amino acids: CASSKRGNTGELFF. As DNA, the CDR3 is TGTGCCAGCAGTAAGCGGGGGAACACCGGGGAGCTGTTTTTT.

CDR3 DNA: TGTGCCAGCAGCGAAGGGATCGAGGTTTACGAGCAGTACTTC. Protein sequence: CASSEGIEVYEQYF. This chain connects TRBV9 to TRBJ2-7; D is uncertain. Looked up from germline, CDR1 is SGDLS and CDR2 is YYNGEE. This CDR3 comprises 14 residues. The V gene lost 3 bases and the J gene lost 4 bases, with 14 bases spanning the gap.

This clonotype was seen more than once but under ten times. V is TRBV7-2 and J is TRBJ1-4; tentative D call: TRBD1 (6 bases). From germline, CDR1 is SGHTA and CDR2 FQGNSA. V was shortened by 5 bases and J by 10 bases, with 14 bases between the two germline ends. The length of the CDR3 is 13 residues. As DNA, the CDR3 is TGTGCCAGCAGCGTCGGACAACAGGGAAAACTGTTTTTT. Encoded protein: CASSVGQQGKLFF.

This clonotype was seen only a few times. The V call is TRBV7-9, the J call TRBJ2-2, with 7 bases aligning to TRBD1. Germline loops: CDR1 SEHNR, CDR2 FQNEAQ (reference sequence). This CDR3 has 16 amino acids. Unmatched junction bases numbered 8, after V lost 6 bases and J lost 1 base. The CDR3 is CASRNKTGVNTGELFF. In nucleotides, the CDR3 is TGTGCCAGCAGAAATAAAACAGGGGTGAACACCGGGGAGCTGTTTTTT.

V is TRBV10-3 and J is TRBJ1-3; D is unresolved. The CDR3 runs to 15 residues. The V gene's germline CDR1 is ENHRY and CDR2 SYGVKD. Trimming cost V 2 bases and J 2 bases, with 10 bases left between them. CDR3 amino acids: CAISEPRQAGNTIYF. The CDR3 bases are TGTGCCATCAGTGAGCCCAGGCAGGCTGGAAACACCATATATTTT.

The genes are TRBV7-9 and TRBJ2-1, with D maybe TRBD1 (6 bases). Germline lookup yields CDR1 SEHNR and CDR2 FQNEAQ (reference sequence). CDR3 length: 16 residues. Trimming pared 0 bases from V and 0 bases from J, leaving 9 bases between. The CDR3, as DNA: TGTGCCAGCAGCTTAGCGCAGGGGTACTCCTACAATGAGCAGTTCTTC. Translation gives CASSLAQGYSYNEQFF.

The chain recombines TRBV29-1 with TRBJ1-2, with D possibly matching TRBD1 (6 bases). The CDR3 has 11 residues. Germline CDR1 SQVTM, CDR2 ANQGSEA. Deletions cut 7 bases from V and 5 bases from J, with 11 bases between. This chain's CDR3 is CSAGAEYGYTF. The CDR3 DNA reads TGCAGCGCGGGGGCAGAATATGGCTACACCTTC.

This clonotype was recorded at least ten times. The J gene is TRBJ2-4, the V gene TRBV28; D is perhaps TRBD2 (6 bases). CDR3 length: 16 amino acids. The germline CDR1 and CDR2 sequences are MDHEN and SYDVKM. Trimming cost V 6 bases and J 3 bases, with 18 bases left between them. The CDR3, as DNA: TGTGCCAGCAGCCCCTTCGTTAGCGGTAACAAAAACATTCAGTACTTC. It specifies CASSPFVSGNKNIQYF.